This T cell receptor (beta chain) comes out of a study of shared clonotypes between healthy human individuals (dated by TCRdb to 2020 to 2021). As for the study more broadly: A couple of women and three men aged 18 to 49 years were included in the cohort. Per donor, three plates each were used for CD4 naive and CD4 memory, two for CD8 naive, and one for CD8 memory. To estimate repertoire size and how much clonotypes are shared between individuals, the study performed deep sequencing of blood TCR repertoires from roughly five healthy adults. Different laboratories and diverse techniques were used to prepare libraries and sequence TCR repertoires, to increase sequencing depth and limit assay-specific biases. Between about 0.94 and 8.9 billion PBMCs per donor were obtained by leukapheresis.

Concerning this clone: Its antigen specificity is not known. Per-base qualities were not stored, and no clone one base away is much larger.

Using the deep immunoSEQ assay, multiplex PCR amplified TCR CDR3 regions from genomic DNA. Extracted genomic DNA from each cell subset was spread evenly across all wells of several immunoSEQ 96-well plates, with each plate serving as a replicate. For sorted subsets, around 0.2 ug genomic DNA, equal to 30,000 or so T cell genomes, was loaded into each replicate PCR. Purified libraries were quantified with a Qubit 3.0 fluorometer, sized on a Bioanalyzer 2100, and re-quantified with the KAPA Library Quantification kit. Each immunoSEQ 96-well plate was sequenced on its own single-read 150-cycle Illumina NextSeq 550 flow cell. The published analysis was carried out like this. Because only junctional sequences without quality scores were contained in the immunoSEQ output, filtering matching that applied to full-length reads could not be performed. Sequences were annotated with PyIR, a Python wrapper for IgBLAST v1.9, using IMGT germline references to assign V/J genes and CDR3. Reads with weak V/J assignments (E-value above 1e-6), missing CDR3, stop codons, out-of-frame junctions, or ambiguous translated residues were removed. A V3J clonotype was defined by an identical inferred V gene, J gene, and CDR3 amino acid sequence. To compute the percentage overlap between repertoires, the number of shared unique clonotypes was divided by the size of the smaller repertoire. Repertoire richness was assessed with RTK rarefaction, the Chao1 estimator, and Recon v2.1 estimates of unobserved clonotypes. OLGA was used to compute generation probabilities for all TCRbeta clonotypes that the gDNA method yielded from a handful of donors. Not all clones reach the TCRdb copy of this immuneACCESS table, which keeps in-frame sequences only. Checked studies attribute under half of the gap to unresolved V genes and leave the rest unexplained. Clone size and the V and J calls come from that table; the DNA yielded D and trimming. Recorded for this sample are approximately 940,000 clones; around three quarters of them occurred a single time. The ten largest clonotypes hold 1.5% of the sample.

What the research found in general, with its limitations: Pairwise subsampling led to the expectation that sequencing depth would affect the degree of clonotype sharing among donors. Around 5.4% of naive CD4, approximately 3.7% of naive CD8, approximately 2% of memory CD4, and approximately 0.4% of memory CD8 clonotypes were shared across a few donors. Clonotypes shared by all four sorted-subset donors showed higher generation probabilities than non-shared clonotypes. Estimated clonotype richness was generally larger for naive than for memory subsets. Sampling was limited to blood, and TCR repertoires in tissue likely differ from TCR repertoires in blood. Even with the large sequencing depth, rarefaction of the sorted-subset datasets indicated that sequencing was incomplete. The small number of donors limited the genetic and exposure-history diversity represented.

The donors were healthy, HIV-negative adults who had no recently reported acute infections or vaccinations. Only Caucasian adults living in Nashville, Tennessee, USA were represented among the donors. CD4+ T cells were enriched through magnetic negative selection, after which naive cells were positively selected on CD45RA and the remaining negative fraction served as the memory subset. Blood was collected by leukapheresis, and PBMCs were isolated by Ficoll-Histopaque density gradient centrifugation and then cryopreserved in liquid nitrogen vapor phase. Purity and quantity of every magnetically sorted T cell population were checked by analytical flow cytometry. Genomic DNA was isolated from every sorted fraction and measured by UV absorbance on a Nanodrop 2000c. The germline V gene sets CDR1 to SGHTA and CDR2 to FQGNSA. From the cysteine through the phenylalanine, the CDR3 covers 16 amino acids. This entry keeps only the CDR3 DNA: 48 bases, framed from base 1. V was cut back by 5 bases and J by 4 bases, leaving a gap of 20 bases between them.

The specimen sequenced was memory CD4+ T cells sorted from blood. The cell subset or site label, read with the paper, signifies: CD45RA-negative fraction. The chain couples TRBV7-2 to TRBJ1-1; a tentative D call is TRBD1 (5 bases match). The sequence was collected from a man aged 18 to 29 in good health. The DNA sequence reads TGTGCCAGCAGCGTAGGAGGGACCGGGGCGGGCACTGAAGCTTTCTTT. This is translated as CASSVGGTGAGTEAFF.